The 32 T cell receptor beta chains given below trace back to one sample, sequenced in a study of blood T cell repertoires in COVID-19. Assay: immunoSEQ multiplex PCR; the TCRdb copy retains only in-frame clones and omits some. The sample carries about 230,000 clones, approximately 84% recorded once. Sample: peripheral blood. The receptors shown here come from a man aged 50 to 59 with active or convalescent COVID-19.

This clone came up a few times. The rearrangement joins TRBV6-5 to TRBJ1-5; weak D call: TRBD1 (5 bases). The V and J ends lost 7 bases and 4 bases respectively, with 11 bases between them. The CDR3 consists of 13 residues. Germline lookup yields CDR1 MNHEY and CDR2 SVGAGI. The CDR3 sequence: CASIGGGNQPQHF. The DNA of the CDR3 is TGTGCCAGCATCGGGGGGGGAAATCAGCCCCAGCATTTT.

This sequence joins TRBV6-5 and TRBJ1-1, with TRBD1 as a possible D gene (6 bases). This CDR3 spans 15 amino acids. V was cut by 2 bases and J by 0 bases, with 10 bases left in between. The V gene's germline CDR1 is MNHEY and CDR2 SVGAGI. CDR3 protein: CASSYGDNMNTEAFF. CDR3 nucleotides: TGTGCCAGCAGTTACGGGGACAACATGAACACTGAAGCTTTCTTT.

This chain connects TRBV27 to TRBJ1-3; possibly TRBD1 for D (5 bases). CDR1 and CDR2 from the germline V gene are MNHEY and SMNVEV (reference sequence). The CDR3 runs to 11 residues. Trimming removed 2 bases at V and 16 bases at J, with 12 bases between. CDR3 residues: CASSLREGFYF. The CDR3 DNA follows: TGTGCCAGCAGTTTAAGGGAGGGGTTCTATTTT.

The chain couples TRBV2 to TRBJ1-2, with unresolved D. The V and J ends lost 4 bases and 2 bases respectively, with 8 bases between them. The CDR3 contains 13 residues. Germline-derived CDR1 and CDR2 are SNHLY and FYNNEI. This CDR3 reads CASSVGENYGYTF. CDR3 sequence (DNA): TGTGCCAGCAGTGTTGGGGAGAACTATGGCTACACCTTC.

The chain recombines TRBV30 with TRBJ2-5; D might be TRBD1 (6 bases). The CDR3 covers 13 residues. Deletions cut 0 bases from V and 2 bases from J, with 7 bases between. Germline assignment: CDR1 GTSNPN and CDR2 SVGIG (reference sequence). The CDR3 here is CAWSVQGQETQYF. As DNA, the CDR3 is TGTGCCTGGAGTGTACAGGGACAAGAGACCCAGTACTTC.

This chain links TRBV6-5 with TRBJ1-1; maybe TRBD1 (6 bases). The CDR3 length is 13 residues. Germline V lookup: CDR1 MNHEY, CDR2 SVGAGI. Trimming removed 0 bases at V and 6 bases at J, with 8 bases between. CDR3: CASSYSSGAEAFF. The CDR3, as DNA: TGTGCCAGCAGTTACTCGTCAGGGGCTGAAGCTTTCTTT.

Only one count was recorded for this clone. This chain connects TRBV4-2 to TRBJ2-1, with TRBD2 matching over 12 bases. This CDR3 is built from 16 residues. Germline trimming cut 3 bases from V and 9 bases from J; bases unmatched to any gene: 9. In germline, CDR1 is LGHNA, CDR2 YNFKEQ. For the CDR3, the DNA is TGTGCCAGCAGCCAGGCTAGCGGGGGGGCGCAGGGTGAGCAGTTCTTC. Protein: CASSQASGGAQGEQFF.

This clone occurred once. V is TRBV29-1 and J is TRBJ1-1, with 7 bases matching TRBD1. The length of the CDR3 is 13 residues. J gave up 4 bases and V 5 bases, and 7 bases lay outside the gene matches. The germline V gene encodes CDR1 SQVTM and CDR2 ANQGSEA. The CDR3 DNA follows: TGCAGCGTTCAACAGGGGCAAGGCACTGAAGCTTTCTTT. It is translated as CSVQQGQGTEAFF.

In its sample, this clone was seen once. The DNA for the CDR3 is TGCGCCAGCAGCCAGACAGGGGGGAGGAACACTGAAGCTTTCTTT. Translated: CASSQTGGRNTEAFF. The chain is built from TRBV5-1 and TRBJ1-1; 9 bases align to TRBD1. V shed 4 bases and J 1 base; nucleotides not matched to a gene: 5. Germline loops: CDR1 SGHRS, CDR2 YFSETQ. The CDR3 contains 15 residues.

J is TRBJ1-5 and V is TRBV19, with a possible D match to TRBD1 (6 bases). Between the trimmed V and J ends, which lost 9 bases and 4 bases, there was a span of 22 bases. This CDR3 spans 16 amino acids. Germline CDR1 and CDR2: LNHDA and SQIVND (reference sequence). The DNA of the CDR3 is TGTGCCAGCCCACGGGGGGGCTGCATTATGAATCAGCCCCAGCATTTT. This translates into CASPRGGCIMNQPQHF.

The rearrangement uses TRBV7-3 and TRBJ1-2; tentatively, D is TRBD1 (6 bases). In germline, CDR1 is SGHTA, CDR2 FQGTGA. This CDR3 spans 14 amino acids. V was trimmed by 5 bases and J by 8 bases, leaving 18 bases between them. Here the CDR3 reads CASSPSRTGGGYTF. The CDR3 coding sequence is TGTGCCAGCAGCCCCAGTCGTACGGGGGGCGGCTACACCTTC.

This clone was seen just once. This chain joins TRBV6-5 and TRBJ1-2; 9 nucleotides match TRBD1. This CDR3 comprises 13 residues. Per the germline V gene, CDR1 is MNHEY and CDR2 is SVGAGI. The junction had 8 bases not matched to a gene; V was cut back by 4 bases and J by 11 bases. The DNA for the CDR3 is TGTGCCAGCAGTTCCGGGACAGGGCTCAAGTACACCTTC. Protein: CASSSGTGLKYTF.

The DNA of the CDR3 is TGTGCCAGCATAAGACAGGGGGTCAGCGAAAAACTGTTTTTT. Its translation is CASIRQGVSEKLFF. The chain recombines TRBV2 with TRBJ1-4, with 9 bases fitting TRBD1. This CDR3 contains 14 residues. V was clipped by 7 bases and J by 8 bases; unmatched bases: 8. The germline V gene encodes CDR1 SNHLY and CDR2 FYNNEI.

The V and J genes are TRBV9 and TRBJ1-1; 7 bases align to TRBD1. J gave up 2 bases and V 3 bases, and 7 bases lay outside the gene matches. The CDR3 sequence is 15 residues long. The germline V gene has CDR1 SGDLS and CDR2 YYNGEE. CDR3 sequence reads: CASSGGQLINTEAFF. In DNA, the CDR3 is TGTGCCAGCAGCGGGGGACAGCTAATTAACACTGAAGCTTTCTTT.

The chain is built from TRBV28 and TRBJ1-1; 8 bases align to TRBD1. The CDR3 runs 15 residues. The trim removed 8 bases at V and 4 bases at J, leaving 12 bases unmatched. Germline V gives CDR1 MDHEN, CDR2 SYDVKM. The CDR3 loop reads CASQQAGGVGTEAFF. The CDR3, as DNA: TGTGCCAGCCAGCAGGCAGGGGGCGTTGGCACTGAAGCTTTCTTT.

The chain has TRBV30 and TRBJ1-4; D is unclear. The ends were cut back, 2 bases at V and 4 bases at J, with 8 bases in the middle. Germline CDR1 and CDR2: GTSNPN and SVGIG (reference sequence). The CDR3 consists of 13 residues. The CDR3 DNA is TGTGCCTGGAGTAAAAGAGATAATGAAAAACTGTTTTTT. It codes for CAWSKRDNEKLFF. Combining the CDR3 with reference TRBV30 and TRBJ1-4 gives the whole variable domain SQTIHQWPATLVQPVGSPLSLECTVEGTSNPNLYWYRQAAGRGLQLLFYSVGIGQISSEVPQNLSASRPQDRQFILSSKKLLLSDSGFYLCAWSKRDNEKLFFGSGTQLSVL.

The V call is TRBV7-4, the J call TRBJ2-7; TRBD1 agrees at 8 bases. This CDR3 has 15 residues. Germline V gives CDR1 SGHVT, CDR2 SQSDAQ. V lost 6 bases to trimming and J lost 0 bases; unmatched junction nucleotides: 7. In DNA, the CDR3 is TGTGCCAGCAGTTCTCAGGGGGCTAGCTCCTACGAGCAGTACTTC. Residues: CASSSQGASSYEQYF.

The V and J genes are TRBV13 and TRBJ2-7; possibly TRBD1 for D (6 bases). Per germline, CDR1 PRHDT and CDR2 FYEKMQ (reference sequence). The CDR3 spans 15 residues. V was clipped by 3 bases and J by 0 bases, with 12 bases between them. CDR3 nucleotide sequence: TGTGCCAGCAGCTTCAGGGGTCGCCTCTCCTACGAGCAGTACTTC. Protein sequence: CASSFRGRLSYEQYF.

This sequence joins TRBV7-2 and TRBJ2-4; tentative D call: TRBD1 (6 bases). V was pared by 5 bases and J by 0 bases, with 14 bases between. Germline CDR1 SGHTA, CDR2 FQGNSA. The CDR3 is 16 amino acids. As DNA, the CDR3 is TGTGCCAGCAGCCCCCGGGACAACCTAGCCAAAAACATTCAGTACTTC. Its translation: CASSPRDNLAKNIQYF.

This chain uses TRBV25-1 with TRBJ2-1, with D perhaps TRBD1 (5 bases). From germline, CDR1 is MGHDK and CDR2 SYGVNS. Deletions cut 5 bases from V and 0 bases from J, with 17 bases between. The CDR3 runs to 17 residues. This CDR3 is CASSKRLQGNSYNEQFF. Here the CDR3 DNA reads TGTGCCAGCAGTAAACGCCTCCAGGGTAACTCCTACAATGAGCAGTTCTTC.

The chain employs TRBV29-1 and TRBJ1-2; TRBD1 is a possible D gene (6 bases). V lost 6 bases to trimming and J lost 10 bases, with 15 bases between them. The germline V gene encodes CDR1 SQVTM and CDR2 ANQGSEA. The CDR3 is 11 residues long. The CDR3: CSVIQGLVYTF. CDR3 in DNA: TGCAGCGTGATACAGGGACTAGTCTACACCTTC. The whole variable domain, remainder taken from reference TRBV29-1 and TRBJ1-2, is SAVISQKPSRDICQRGTSLTIQCQVDSQVTMMFWYRQQPGQSLTLIATANQGSEATYESGFVIDKFPISRPNLTFSTLTVSNMSPEDSSIYLCSVIQGLVYTFGSGTRLTVV.

The J gene is TRBJ1-2, the V gene TRBV6-6; TRBD1 might be the D (6 bases). Germline lookup yields CDR1 MNHNY and CDR2 SVGAGI (reference sequence). V lost 2 bases, J lost 3 bases, and 13 bases lay in between. This CDR3 has 15 residues. The CDR3 sequence: CASSYEGGMYYGYTF. The DNA for the CDR3 is TGTGCCAGCAGTTACGAGGGGGGGATGTACTATGGCTACACCTTC.

This clone has just one count. V usage is TRBV7-2 and J usage is TRBJ2-3; D gene ambiguous. The CDR3 contains 13 residues. CDR1 and CDR2 from the germline V gene are SGHTA and FQGNSA. V was trimmed by 3 bases and J by 4 bases, leaving 8 bases between them. The CDR3 loop is CASSLSRADTQYF. CDR3 bases: TGTGCCAGCAGCTTGTCTAGAGCAGATACGCAGTATTTT.

The chain couples TRBV5-1 to TRBJ2-3, with TRBD1 as a possible D gene (6 bases). Germline V gene sequence: CDR1 SGHRS, CDR2 YFSETQ. The CDR3 totals 16 residues. Trimming removed 0 bases from V and 2 bases from J, with 13 bases in between. This CDR3 reads CASSLATGGDTDTQYF. CDR3 DNA sequence: TGCGCCAGCAGCTTGGCCACTGGGGGCGACACAGATACGCAGTATTTT.

The sample holds a few counts of this clone. The chain carries TRBV6-1 and TRBJ1-2; 11 nucleotides line up with TRBD1. The CDR3 runs to 15 residues. CDR1 is MNHNS, CDR2 SASEGT, per germline. With V trimmed by 3 bases and J by 7 bases, 7 bases remained unmatched. CDR3 DNA: TGTGCCAGCAGTGAGGAGGGACAGGGGGTGAGTGGCTACACCTTC. Translation: CASSEEGQGVSGYTF.

This clone came up a few times. The chain has TRBV7-7 and TRBJ2-5; D uncertain. This CDR3 is 12 amino acids long. Between the trimmed V and J ends, which lost 1 base and 4 bases, there was a span of 4 bases. In germline, CDR1 is SSHAT, CDR2 FNYEAQ (reference sequence). CDR3 coding DNA: TGTGCCAGCAGCTTAGACAGAGAGACCCAGTACTTC. This gives the protein CASSLDRETQYF.

The rearrangement links TRBV9 to TRBJ1-6; D might be TRBD1 (5 bases). Germline-derived CDR1 and CDR2 are SGDLS and YYNGEE. V was shortened by 3 bases and J by 9 bases, with 13 bases between the two germline ends. There are 14 residues in the CDR3. CDR3 residues: CASSASGGSSPLHF. Here the CDR3 DNA reads TGTGCCAGCAGCGCCTCCGGGGGATCTTCACCCCTCCACTTT.

Here the CDR3 reads CASSPRDYAGELFF. Here the CDR3 DNA reads TGTGCCAGCAGCCCCCGGGACTACGCCGGGGAGCTGTTTTTT. The chain links TRBV4-2 to TRBJ2-2; 7 bases line up with TRBD2. Germline V CDR1 and CDR2: LGHNA, YNFKEQ. The ends lost 4 bases at V and 6 bases at J; junction bases unmatched: 5. The CDR3 covers 14 residues.

The chain uses TRBV29-1 and TRBJ1-2; a weak D match, TRBD1 (6 bases). The germline V gene encodes CDR1 SQVTM and CDR2 ANQGSEA. Trimming cost V 2 bases and J 4 bases, with 14 bases left between them. The CDR3 contains 14 residues. As DNA, the CDR3 is TGCAGCGTTGAAACCCCTCAGGGGATCTATGGCTACACCTTC. Amino acid sequence: CSVETPQGIYGYTF.

A remark on this clone: This may come from a read error, since a much larger clone is one base off. The sample holds other DNA sequences that translate to the same CDR3. This chain links TRBV27 with TRBJ2-7, with 7 nucleotides matching TRBD1. V lost 0 bases and J lost 6; bases outside the gene matches: 14. Per the germline V gene, CDR1 is MNHEY and CDR2 is SMNVEV (reference sequence). The CDR3 is 17 amino acids. In DNA form, the CDR3 reads TGTGCCAGCAGTTTATCCTACTCCGGGACAGCTCCTTCCGAGCAGTACTTC. This encodes CASSLSYSGTAPSEQYF.

As regards this clone: Other DNA sequences in the same sample also yield this CDR3. The chain joins TRBV6-5 to TRBJ1-1; no definite D call. The CDR3 consists of 12 residues. Germline CDR1 is MNHEY and CDR2 is SVGAGI. V lost 2 bases to trimming and J lost 5 bases, with 6 bases between them. The CDR3 sequence is CASSYGGTEAFF. The CDR3 DNA is TGTGCCAGCAGTTACGGAGGGACTGAAGCTTTCTTT.

This clone is a singleton in its sample. V usage is TRBV30 and J usage is TRBJ2-2; a weak D match, TRBD1 (5 bases). With 0 bases removed from V and 0 bases from J, the gap between germline ends came to 8 bases. The germline V gene has CDR1 GTSNPN and CDR2 SVGIG (reference sequence). The CDR3 has 15 residues. The DNA for the CDR3 is TGTGCCTGGAGTGTTGACAGCGCGAACACCGGGGAGCTGTTTTTT. Translation: CAWSVDSANTGELFF.